This T cell receptor (beta chain) was profiled in a study of T-cell reconstitution after alpha-beta-depleted transplantation in children. This clonotype was observed a few times. For TCRbeta, the library was prepared with unique molecular identifiers. TCRdb passed the PCR reads through MiXCR, listing each CDR3 protein once. In the table there are about 340,000 distinct CDR3 sequences, 10% to 13% of which are singletons. Losses at the gene ends were 5 bases for V and 7 bases for J; bases not matched to a gene: 5. CDR1 SEHNR and CDR2 FQNEAQ come from the germline V gene (reference sequence). CDR3 length: 13 residues.

The receptor comes from a human donor who donated a stem cell graft to a child with acute lymphoblastic leukemia. The specimen comprised PBMCs from the stem cell graft donor, sampled from the stem cell graft. The chain has TRBV7-9 and TRBJ1-2; 9 nucleotides line up with TRBD1. The CDR3 loop is CASSPGTGIGYTF. In DNA form, the CDR3 reads TGTGCCAGCAGCCCCGGGACAGGGATTGGCTACACCTTC.